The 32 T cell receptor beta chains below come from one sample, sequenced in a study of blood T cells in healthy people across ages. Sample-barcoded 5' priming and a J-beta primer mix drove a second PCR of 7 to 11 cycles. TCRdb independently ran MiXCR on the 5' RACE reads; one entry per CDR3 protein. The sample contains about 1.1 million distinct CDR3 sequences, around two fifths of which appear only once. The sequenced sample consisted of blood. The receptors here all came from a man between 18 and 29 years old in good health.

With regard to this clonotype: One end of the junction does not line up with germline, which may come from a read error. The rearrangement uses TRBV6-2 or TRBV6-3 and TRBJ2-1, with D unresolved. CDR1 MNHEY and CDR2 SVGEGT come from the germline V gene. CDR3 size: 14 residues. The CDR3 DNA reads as TGTGCCCGCAGTATTACCAGAACCTACAATGAGCAGTTCTTC. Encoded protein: CARSITRTYNEQFF.

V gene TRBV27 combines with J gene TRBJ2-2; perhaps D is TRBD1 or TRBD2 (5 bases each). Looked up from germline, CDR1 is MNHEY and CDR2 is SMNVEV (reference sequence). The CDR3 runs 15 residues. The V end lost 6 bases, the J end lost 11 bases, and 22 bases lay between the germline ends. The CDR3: CASRRGANQDGELFF. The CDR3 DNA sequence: TGTGCCAGCAGGAGAGGGGCTAATCAGGACGGTGAGCTGTTTTTT.

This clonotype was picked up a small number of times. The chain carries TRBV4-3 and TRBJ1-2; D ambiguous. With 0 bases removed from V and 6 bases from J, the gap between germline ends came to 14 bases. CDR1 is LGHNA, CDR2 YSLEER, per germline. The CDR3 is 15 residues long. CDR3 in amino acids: CASSQDRASTDGYTF. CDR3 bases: TGCGCCAGCAGCCAAGATCGGGCCTCAACGGATGGCTACACCTTC.

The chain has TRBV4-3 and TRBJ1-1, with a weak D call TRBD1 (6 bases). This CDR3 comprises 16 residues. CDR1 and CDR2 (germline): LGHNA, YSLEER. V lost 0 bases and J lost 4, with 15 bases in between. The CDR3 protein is CASSQDDRRGGTEAFF. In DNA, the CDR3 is TGCGCCAGCAGCCAAGACGACAGGAGGGGGGGCACTGAAGCTTTCTTT.

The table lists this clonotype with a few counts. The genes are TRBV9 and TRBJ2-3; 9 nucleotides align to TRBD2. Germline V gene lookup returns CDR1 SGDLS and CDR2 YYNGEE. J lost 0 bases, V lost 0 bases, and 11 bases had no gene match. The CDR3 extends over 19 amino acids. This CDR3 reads CASSVDASGESLSTDTQYF. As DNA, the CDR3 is TGTGCCAGCAGCGTAGACGCTAGCGGGGAATCCCTTAGCACAGATACGCAGTATTTT.

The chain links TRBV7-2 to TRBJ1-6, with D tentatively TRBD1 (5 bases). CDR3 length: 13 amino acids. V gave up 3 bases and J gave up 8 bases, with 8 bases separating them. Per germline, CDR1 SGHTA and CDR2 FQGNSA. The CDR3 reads CASSLDIYSPLHF. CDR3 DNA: TGTGCCAGCAGCTTGGACATATATTCACCCCTCCACTTT.

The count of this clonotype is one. The CDR3 here is CASSYSGGGENQPQHF. DNA of the CDR3: TGTGCCAGCAGTTACTCGGGGGGGGGAGAAAATCAGCCCCAGCATTTT. V usage is TRBV6-5 and J usage is TRBJ1-5, with D possibly TRBD1 on 5 matching bases. The CDR3 has 16 residues. With 0 bases removed from V and 4 bases from J, the gap between germline ends came to 13 bases. Germline V gene lookup returns CDR1 MNHEY and CDR2 SVGAGI.

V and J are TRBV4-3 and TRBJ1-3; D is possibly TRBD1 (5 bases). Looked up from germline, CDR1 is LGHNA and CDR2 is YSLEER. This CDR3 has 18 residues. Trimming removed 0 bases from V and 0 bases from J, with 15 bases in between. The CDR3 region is CASSQDRSRASSGNTIYF. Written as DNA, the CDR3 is TGCGCCAGCAGCCAAGATCGTAGCAGGGCCTCCTCTGGAAACACCATATATTTT.

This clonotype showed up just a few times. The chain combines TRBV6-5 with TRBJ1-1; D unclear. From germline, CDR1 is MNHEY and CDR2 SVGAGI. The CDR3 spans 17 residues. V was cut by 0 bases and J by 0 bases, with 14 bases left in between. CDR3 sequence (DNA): TGTGCCAGCAGTTACTCGAGTGGGCCGTTCATGAACACTGAAGCTTTCTTT. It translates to CASSYSSGPFMNTEAFF.

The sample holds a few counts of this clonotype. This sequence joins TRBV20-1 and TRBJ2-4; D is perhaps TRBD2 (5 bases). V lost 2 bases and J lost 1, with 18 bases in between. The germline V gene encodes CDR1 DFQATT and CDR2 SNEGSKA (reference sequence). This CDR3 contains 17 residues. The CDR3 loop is CSARTEMEVLAKNIQYF. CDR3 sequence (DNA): TGCAGTGCTAGAACCGAGATGGAGGTGTTGGCCAAAAACATTCAGTACTTC.

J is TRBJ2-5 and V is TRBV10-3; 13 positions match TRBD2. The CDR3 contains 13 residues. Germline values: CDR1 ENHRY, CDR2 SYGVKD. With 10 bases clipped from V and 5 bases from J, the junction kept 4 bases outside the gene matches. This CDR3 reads CATTSGGDETQYF. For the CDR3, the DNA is TGTGCCACCACTAGCGGGGGGGACGAGACCCAGTACTTC.

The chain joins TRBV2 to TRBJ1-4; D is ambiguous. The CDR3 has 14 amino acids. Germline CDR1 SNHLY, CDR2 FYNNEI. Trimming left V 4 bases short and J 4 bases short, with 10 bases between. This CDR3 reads CASSAGPRNEKLFF. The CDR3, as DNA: TGTGCCAGCAGTGCCGGACCTCGTAATGAAAAACTGTTTTTT. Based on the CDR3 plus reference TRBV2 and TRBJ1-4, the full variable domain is EPEVTQTPSHQVTQMGQEVILRCVPISNHLYFYWYRQILGQKVEFLVSFYNNEISEKSEIFDDQFSVERPDGSNFTLKIRSTKLEDSAMYFCASSAGPRNEKLFFGSGTQLSVL.

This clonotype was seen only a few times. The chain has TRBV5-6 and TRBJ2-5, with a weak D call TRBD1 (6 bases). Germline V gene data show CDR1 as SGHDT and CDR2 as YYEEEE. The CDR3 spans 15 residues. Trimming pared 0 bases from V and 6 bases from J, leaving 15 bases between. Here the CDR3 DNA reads TGTGCCAGCAGCTTGGGAGGGGCAGGGGAGAAGACCCAGTACTTC. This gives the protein CASSLGGAGEKTQYF.

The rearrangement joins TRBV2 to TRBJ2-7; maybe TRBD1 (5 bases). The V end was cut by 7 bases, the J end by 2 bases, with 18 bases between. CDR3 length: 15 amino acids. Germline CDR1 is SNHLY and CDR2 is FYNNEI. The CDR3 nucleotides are TGTGCCAGCACCAGAGACTTGACAGCGACCTACGAGCAGTACTTC. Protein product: CASTRDLTATYEQYF.

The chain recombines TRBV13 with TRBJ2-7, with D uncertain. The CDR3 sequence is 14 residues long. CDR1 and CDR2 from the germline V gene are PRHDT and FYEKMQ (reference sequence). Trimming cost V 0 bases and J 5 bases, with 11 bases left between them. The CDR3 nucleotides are TGTGCCAGCAGCTTAGGCCGCGGTATGGACGAGCAGTACTTC. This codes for CASSLGRGMDEQYF. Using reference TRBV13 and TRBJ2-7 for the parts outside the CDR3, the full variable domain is AAGVIQSPRHLIKEKRETATLKCYPIPRHDTVYWYQQGPGQDPQFLISFYEKMQSDKGSIPDRFSAQQFSDYHSELNMSSLELGDSALYFCASSLGRGMDEQYFGPGTRLTVT.

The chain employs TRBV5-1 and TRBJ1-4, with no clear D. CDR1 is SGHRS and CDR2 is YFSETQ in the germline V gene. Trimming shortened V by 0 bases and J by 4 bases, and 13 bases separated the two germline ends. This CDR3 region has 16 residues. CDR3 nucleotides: TGCGCCAGCAGCTTGGAGACTCCGGGCCTTAATGAAAAACTGTTTTTT. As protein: CASSLETPGLNEKLFF.

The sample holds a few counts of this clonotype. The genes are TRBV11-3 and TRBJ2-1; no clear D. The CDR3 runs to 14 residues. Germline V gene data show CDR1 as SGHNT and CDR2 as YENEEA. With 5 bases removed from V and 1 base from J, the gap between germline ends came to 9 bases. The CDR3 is CASSPTPSYNEQFF. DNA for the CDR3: TGTGCCAGCAGCCCGACACCTTCCTACAATGAGCAGTTCTTC.

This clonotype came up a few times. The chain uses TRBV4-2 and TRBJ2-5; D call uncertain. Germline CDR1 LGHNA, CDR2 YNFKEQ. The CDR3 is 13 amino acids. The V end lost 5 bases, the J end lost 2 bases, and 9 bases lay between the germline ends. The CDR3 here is CASSEDGQETQYF. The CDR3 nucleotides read TGTGCCAGCAGCGAGGACGGGCAAGAGACCCAGTACTTC.

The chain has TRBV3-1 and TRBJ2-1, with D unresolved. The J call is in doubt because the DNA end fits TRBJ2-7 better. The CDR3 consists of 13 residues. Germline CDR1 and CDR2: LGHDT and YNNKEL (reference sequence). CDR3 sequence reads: CASSQDLGYVQYF. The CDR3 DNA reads TGTGCCAGCAGCCAAGATCTGGGGTATGTGCAGTACTTC.

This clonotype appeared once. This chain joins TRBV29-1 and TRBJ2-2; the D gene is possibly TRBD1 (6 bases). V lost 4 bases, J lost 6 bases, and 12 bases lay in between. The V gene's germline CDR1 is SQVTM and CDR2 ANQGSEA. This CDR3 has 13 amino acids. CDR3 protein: CSVGQGSAGELFF. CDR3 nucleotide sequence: TGCAGCGTTGGGCAGGGGAGTGCCGGGGAGCTGTTTTTT.

The CDR3 DNA reads as TGTGCCAGCAGCTCTCGCTCACGTTTCGAGACGGGCTACACCTTC. This codes for CASSSRSRFETGYTF. V is TRBV11-2 and J is TRBJ1-2; no clear D gene. The CDR3 loop spans 15 amino acids. V was pared by 4 bases and J by 8 bases, with 20 bases between. The V gene's germline CDR1 is SGHAT and CDR2 FQNNGV.

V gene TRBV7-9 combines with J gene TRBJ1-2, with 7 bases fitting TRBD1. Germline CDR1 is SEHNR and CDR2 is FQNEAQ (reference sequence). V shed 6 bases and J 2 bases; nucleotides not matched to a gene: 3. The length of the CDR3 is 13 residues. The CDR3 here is CASREDRNYGYTF. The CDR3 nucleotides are TGTGCCAGCAGGGAGGACAGGAACTATGGCTACACCTTC. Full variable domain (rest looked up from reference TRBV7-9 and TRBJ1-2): DTGVSQNPRHKITKRGQNVTFRCDPISEHNRLYWYRQTLGQGPEFLTYFQNEAQLEKSRLLSDRFSAERPKGSFSTLEIQRTEQGDSAMYLCASREDRNYGYTFGSGTRLTVV.

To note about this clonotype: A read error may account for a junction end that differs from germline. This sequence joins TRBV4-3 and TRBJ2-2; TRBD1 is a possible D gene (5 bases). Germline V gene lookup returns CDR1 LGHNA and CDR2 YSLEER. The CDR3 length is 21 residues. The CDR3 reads CTSSQATIVQGLTSNTGELFF. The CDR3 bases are TGCACCAGCAGCCAAGCAACCATTGTCCAGGGCCTAACTTCGAACACCGGGGAGCTGTTTTTT.

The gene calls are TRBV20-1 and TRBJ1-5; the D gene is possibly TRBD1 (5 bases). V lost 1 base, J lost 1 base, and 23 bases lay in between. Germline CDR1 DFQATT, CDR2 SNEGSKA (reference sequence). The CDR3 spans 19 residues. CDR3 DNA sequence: TGCAGTGCTAGAGTGTACTCGGACATGCCGAAGGGGAGCAATCAGCCCCAGCATTTT. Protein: CSARVYSDMPKGSNQPQHF.

CDR3 in DNA: TGTGCCAGCAGCTTGCGGGGGGGTGGGTACAATGAGCAGTACTTC. This encodes CASSLRGGGYNEQYF. The V call is TRBV7-3, the J call TRBJ2-5; 9 nucleotides match TRBD2. CDR3 length: 15 amino acids. Unmatched junction bases numbered 13, after V lost 3 bases and J lost 11 bases. Germline V gene sequence: CDR1 SGHTA, CDR2 FQGTGA.

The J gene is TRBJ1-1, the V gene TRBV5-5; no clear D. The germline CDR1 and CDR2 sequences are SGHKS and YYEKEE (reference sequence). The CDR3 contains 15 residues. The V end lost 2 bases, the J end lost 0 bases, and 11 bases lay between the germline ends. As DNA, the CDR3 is TGTGCCAGCAGCTTCACCCCCATAATGAACACTGAAGCTTTCTTT. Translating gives CASSFTPIMNTEAFF.

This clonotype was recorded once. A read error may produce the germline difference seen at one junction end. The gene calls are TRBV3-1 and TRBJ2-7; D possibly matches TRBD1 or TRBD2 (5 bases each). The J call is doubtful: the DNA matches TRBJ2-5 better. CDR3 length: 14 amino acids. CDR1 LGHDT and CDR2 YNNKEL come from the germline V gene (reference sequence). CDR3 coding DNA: TGCACCAGCAGCTCGAATGCCGGGGCAGAGACCCAGTACTTC. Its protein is CTSSSNAGAETQYF.

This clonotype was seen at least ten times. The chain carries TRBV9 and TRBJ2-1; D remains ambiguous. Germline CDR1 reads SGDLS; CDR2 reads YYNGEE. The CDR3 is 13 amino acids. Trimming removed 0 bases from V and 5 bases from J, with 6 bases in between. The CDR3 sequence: CASSVAGDNEQFF. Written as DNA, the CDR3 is TGTGCCAGCAGCGTAGCTGGGGACAATGAGCAGTTCTTC.

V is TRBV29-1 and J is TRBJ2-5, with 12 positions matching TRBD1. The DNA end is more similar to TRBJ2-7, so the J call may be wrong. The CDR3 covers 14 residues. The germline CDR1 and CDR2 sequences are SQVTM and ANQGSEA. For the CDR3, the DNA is TGCAGCGTTGAAACCGGGACAGGGGGCCGCGAGCAGTACTTC. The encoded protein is CSVETGTGGREQYF.

CDR3 in DNA: TGTGCCAGCAGCCACGAACTCCTAGATGGTGGCTACACCTTC. The encoded protein is CASSHELLDGGYTF. J is TRBJ1-2 and V is TRBV3-1; D remains ambiguous. The CDR3 covers 14 residues. V lost 3 bases to trimming and J lost 7 bases, with 15 bases between them. Germline V gene lookup returns CDR1 LGHDT and CDR2 YNNKEL (reference sequence).

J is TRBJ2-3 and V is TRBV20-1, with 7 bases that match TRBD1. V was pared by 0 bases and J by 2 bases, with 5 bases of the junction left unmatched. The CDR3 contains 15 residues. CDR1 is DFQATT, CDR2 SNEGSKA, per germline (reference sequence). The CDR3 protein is CSARDQGDPTDTQYF. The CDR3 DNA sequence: TGCAGTGCTAGAGACCAGGGGGACCCCACAGATACGCAGTATTTT.

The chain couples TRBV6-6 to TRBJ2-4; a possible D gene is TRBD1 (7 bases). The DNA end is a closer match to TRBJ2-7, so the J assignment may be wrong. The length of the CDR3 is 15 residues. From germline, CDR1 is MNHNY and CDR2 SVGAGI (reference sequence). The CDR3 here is CASSARDRNSYEQYF. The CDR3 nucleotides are TGTGCCAGCAGTGCGCGGGACAGAAATTCCTACGAGCAGTACTTC.